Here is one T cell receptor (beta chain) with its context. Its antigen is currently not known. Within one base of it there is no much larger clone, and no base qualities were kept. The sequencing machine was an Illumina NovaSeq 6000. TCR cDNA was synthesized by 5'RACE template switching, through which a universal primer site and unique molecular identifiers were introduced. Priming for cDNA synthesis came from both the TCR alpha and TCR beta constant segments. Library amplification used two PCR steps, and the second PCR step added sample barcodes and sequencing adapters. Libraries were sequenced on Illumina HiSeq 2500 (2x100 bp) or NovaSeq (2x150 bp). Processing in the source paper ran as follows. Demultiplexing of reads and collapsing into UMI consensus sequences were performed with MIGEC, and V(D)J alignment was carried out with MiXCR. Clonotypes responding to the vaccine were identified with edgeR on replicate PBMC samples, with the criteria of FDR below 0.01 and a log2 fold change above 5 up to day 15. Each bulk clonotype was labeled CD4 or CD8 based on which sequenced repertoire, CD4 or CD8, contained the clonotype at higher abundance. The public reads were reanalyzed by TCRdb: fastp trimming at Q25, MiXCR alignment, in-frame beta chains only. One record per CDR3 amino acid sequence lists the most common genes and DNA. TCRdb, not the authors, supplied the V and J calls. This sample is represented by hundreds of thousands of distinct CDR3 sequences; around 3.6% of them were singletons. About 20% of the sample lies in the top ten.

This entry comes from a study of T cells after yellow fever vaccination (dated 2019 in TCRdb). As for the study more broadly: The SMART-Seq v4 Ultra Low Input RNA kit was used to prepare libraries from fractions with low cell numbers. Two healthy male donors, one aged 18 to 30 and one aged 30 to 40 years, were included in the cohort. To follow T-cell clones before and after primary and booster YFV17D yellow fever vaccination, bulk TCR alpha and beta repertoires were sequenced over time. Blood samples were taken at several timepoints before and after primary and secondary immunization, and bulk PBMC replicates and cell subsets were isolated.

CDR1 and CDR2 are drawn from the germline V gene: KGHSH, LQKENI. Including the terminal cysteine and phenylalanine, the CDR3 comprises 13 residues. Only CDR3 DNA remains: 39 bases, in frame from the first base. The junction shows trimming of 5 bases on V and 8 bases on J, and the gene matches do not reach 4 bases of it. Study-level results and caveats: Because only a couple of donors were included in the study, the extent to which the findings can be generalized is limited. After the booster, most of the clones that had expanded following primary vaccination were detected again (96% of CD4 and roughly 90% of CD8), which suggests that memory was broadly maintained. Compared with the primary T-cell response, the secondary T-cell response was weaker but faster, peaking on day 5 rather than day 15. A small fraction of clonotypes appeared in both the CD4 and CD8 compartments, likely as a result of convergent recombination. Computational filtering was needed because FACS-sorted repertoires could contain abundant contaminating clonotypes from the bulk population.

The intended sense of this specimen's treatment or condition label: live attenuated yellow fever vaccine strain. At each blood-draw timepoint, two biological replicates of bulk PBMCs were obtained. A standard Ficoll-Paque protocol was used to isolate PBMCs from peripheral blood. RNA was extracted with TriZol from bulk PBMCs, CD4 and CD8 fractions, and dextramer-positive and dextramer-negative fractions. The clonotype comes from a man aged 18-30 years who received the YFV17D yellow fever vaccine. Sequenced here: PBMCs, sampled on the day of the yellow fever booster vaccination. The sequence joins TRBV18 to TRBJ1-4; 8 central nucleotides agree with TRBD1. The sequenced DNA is TGTGCCAGCTCAATGGCAGGGGGCGAAAAACTGTTTTTT. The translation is CASSMAGGEKLFF.